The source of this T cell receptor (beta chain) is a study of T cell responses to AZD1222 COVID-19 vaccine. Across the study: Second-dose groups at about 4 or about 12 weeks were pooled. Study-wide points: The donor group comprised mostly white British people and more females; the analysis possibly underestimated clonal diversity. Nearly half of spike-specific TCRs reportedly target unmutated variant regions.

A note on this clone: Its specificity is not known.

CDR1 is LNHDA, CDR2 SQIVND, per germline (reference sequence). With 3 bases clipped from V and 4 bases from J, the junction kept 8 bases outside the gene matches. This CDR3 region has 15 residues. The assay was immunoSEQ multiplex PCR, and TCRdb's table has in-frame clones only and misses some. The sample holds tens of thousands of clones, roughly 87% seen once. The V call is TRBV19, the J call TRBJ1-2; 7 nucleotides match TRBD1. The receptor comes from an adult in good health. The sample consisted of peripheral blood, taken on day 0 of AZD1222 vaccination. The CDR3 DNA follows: TGTGCCAGTAGTATTAATCGACAGGGTGTCTATGGCTACACCTTC. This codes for CASSINRQGVYGYTF.